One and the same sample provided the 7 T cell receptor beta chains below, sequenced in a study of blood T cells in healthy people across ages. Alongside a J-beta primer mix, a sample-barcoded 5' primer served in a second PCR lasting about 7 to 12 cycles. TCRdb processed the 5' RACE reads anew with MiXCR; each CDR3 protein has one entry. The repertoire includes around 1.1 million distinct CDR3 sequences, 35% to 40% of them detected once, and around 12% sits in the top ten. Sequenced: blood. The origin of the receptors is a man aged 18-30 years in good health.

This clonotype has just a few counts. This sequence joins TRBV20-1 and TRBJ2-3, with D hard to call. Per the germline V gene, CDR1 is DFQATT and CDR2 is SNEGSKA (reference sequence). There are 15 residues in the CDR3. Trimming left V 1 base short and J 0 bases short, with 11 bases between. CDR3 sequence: CSARGEISSTDTQYF. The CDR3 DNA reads TGCAGTGCTAGAGGAGAGATCTCTAGCACAGATACGCAGTATTTT.

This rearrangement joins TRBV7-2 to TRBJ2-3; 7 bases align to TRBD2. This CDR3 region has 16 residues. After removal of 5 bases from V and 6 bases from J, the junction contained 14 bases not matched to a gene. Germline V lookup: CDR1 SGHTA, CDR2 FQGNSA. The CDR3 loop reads CASSPKAGLPTDTQYF. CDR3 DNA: TGTGCCAGCAGCCCTAAAGCGGGACTACCCACGGATACGCAGTATTTT.

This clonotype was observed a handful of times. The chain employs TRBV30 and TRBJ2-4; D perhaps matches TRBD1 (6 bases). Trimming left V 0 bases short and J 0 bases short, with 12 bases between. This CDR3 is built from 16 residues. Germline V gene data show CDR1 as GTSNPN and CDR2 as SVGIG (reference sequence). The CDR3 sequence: CAWSVGQGLAKNIQYF. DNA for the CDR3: TGTGCCTGGAGTGTAGGGCAGGGGCTAGCCAAAAACATTCAGTACTTC.

The CDR3, as DNA: TGTGCCAGCAGTGAGGGGGAGATAGGGGCCACAGATACGCAGTATTTT. It is translated as CASSEGEIGATDTQYF. The rearrangement joins TRBV25-1 to TRBJ2-3; D tentatively reads TRBD1 or TRBD2 (5 bases each). The CDR3 is 16 residues long. The ends were cut back, 3 bases at V and 2 bases at J, with 15 bases in the middle. From germline, CDR1 is MGHDK and CDR2 SYGVNS.

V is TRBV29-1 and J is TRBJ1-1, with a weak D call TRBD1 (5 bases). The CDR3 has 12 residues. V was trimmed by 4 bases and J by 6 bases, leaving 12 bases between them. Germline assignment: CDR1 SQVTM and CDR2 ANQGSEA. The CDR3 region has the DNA TGCAGCGTTGTGGGGCAGGTCGCTGAAGCTTTCTTT. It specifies CSVVGQVAEAFF. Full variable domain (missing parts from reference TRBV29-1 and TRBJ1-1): SAVISQKPSRDICQRGTSLTIQCQVDSQVTMMFWYRQQPGQSLTLIATANQGSEATYESGFVIDKFPISRPNLTFSTLTVSNMSPEDSSIYLCSVVGQVAEAFFGQGTRLTVV.

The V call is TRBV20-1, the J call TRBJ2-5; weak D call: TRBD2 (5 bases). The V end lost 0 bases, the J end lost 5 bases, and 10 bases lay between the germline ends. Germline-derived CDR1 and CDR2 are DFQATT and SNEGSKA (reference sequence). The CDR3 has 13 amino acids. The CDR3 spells CSARELGLETQYF. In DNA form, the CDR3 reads TGCAGTGCTAGAGAACTAGGGTTGGAGACCCAGTACTTC.

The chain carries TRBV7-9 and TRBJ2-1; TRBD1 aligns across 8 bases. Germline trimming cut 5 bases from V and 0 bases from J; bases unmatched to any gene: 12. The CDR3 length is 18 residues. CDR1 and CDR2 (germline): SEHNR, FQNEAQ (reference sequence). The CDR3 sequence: CASSAQGDRGSSYNEQFF. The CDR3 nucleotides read TGTGCCAGCAGCGCCCAGGGAGACAGGGGCAGCTCCTACAATGAGCAGTTCTTC.